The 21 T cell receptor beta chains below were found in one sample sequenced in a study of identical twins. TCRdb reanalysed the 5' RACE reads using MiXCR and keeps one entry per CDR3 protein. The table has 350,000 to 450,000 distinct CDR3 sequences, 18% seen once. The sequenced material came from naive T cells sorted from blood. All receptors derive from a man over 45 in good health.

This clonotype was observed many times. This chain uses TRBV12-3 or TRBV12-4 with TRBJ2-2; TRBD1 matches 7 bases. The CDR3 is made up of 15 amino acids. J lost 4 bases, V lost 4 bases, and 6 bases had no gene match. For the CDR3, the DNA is TGTGCCAGCAGTTCGAGACAGGGTGGCACCGGGGAGCTGTTTTTT. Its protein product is CASSSRQGGTGELFF.

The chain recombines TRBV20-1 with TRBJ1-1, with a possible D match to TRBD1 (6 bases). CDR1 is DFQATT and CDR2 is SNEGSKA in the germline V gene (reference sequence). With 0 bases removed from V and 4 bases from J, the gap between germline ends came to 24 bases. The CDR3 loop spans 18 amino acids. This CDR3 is CSARDEGTGIKGITEAFF. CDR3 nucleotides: TGCAGTGCTAGAGATGAGGGTACAGGGATCAAGGGTATCACTGAAGCTTTCTTT.

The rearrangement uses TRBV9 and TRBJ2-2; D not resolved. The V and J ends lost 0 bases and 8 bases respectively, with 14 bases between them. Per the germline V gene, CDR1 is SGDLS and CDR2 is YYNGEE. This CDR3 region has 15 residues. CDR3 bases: TGTGCCAGCAGCGTAGCTCTTGGGTTTGTTGGGGAGCTGTTTTTT. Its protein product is CASSVALGFVGELFF.

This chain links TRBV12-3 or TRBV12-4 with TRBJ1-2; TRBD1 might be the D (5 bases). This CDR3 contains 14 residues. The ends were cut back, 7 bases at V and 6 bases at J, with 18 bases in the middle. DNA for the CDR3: TGTGCCAGCACCTCCGTGCGGAGAGGGGATGGCTACACCTTC. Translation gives CASTSVRRGDGYTF.

The CDR3 region has the DNA TGCAGTGCTAGAGATCCCCGGGACAGGGGGTACGAGCAGTACTTC. It specifies CSARDPRDRGYEQYF. The V call is TRBV20-1, the J call TRBJ2-7; 11 positions agree with TRBD1. The CDR3 is made up of 15 amino acids. V dropped 0 bases and J dropped 4; count of bases not matched to a gene: 5. The V gene's germline CDR1 is DFQATT and CDR2 SNEGSKA (reference sequence).

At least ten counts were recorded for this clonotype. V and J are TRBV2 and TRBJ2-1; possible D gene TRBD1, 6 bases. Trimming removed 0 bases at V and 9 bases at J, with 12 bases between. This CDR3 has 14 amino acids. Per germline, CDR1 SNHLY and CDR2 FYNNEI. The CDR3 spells CASSEASQGTEQFF. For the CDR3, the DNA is TGTGCCAGCAGTGAAGCGAGTCAGGGGACTGAGCAGTTCTTC.

CDR3 loop: CASSLGDLPTDTQYF. In nucleotides, the CDR3 is TGTGCCAGCAGTTTAGGGGACTTACCCACAGATACGCAGTATTTT. The rearrangement uses TRBV12-3 or TRBV12-4 and TRBJ2-3, with a tentative D call TRBD2 (6 bases). The CDR3 is made up of 15 amino acids. The V gene lost 1 base and the J gene lost 2 bases, with 10 bases spanning the gap.

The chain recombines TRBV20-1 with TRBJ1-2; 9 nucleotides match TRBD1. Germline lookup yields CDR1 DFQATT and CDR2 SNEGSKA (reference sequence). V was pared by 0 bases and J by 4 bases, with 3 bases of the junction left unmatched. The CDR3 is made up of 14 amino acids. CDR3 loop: CSARDTGQGYGYTF. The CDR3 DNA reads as TGCAGTGCTAGAGATACGGGACAGGGCTATGGCTACACCTTC.

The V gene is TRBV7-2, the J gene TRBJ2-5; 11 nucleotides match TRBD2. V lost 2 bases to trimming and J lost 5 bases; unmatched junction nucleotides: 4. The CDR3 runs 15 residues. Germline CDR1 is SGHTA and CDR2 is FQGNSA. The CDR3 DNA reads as TGTGCCAGCAGCTTAATAGCGGGAGGGGTGGAGACCCAGTACTTC. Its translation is CASSLIAGGVETQYF.

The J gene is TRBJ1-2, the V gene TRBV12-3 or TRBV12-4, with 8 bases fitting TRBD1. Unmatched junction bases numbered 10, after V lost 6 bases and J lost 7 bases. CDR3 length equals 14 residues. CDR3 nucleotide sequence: TGTGCCAGCAGCCCTCTCGGACAGGGTCCTGGCTACACCTTC. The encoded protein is CASSPLGQGPGYTF.

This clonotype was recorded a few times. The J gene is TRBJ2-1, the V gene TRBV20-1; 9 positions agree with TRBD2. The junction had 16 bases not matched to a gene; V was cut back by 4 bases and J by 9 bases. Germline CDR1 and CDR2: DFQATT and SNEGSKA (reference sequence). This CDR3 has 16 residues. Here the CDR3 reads CSATPLLAGPRVEQFF. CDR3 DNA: TGCAGTGCTACCCCTCTACTAGCGGGTCCTCGAGTTGAGCAGTTCTTC.

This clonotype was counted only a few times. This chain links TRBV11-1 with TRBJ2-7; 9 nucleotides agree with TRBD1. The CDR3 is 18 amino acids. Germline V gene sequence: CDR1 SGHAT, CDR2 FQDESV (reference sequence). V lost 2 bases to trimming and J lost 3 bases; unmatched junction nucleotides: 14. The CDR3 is CASSLLRGGQGLIYEQYF. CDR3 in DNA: TGTGCCAGCAGCTTATTAAGAGGAGGACAGGGGTTGATCTACGAGCAGTACTTC.

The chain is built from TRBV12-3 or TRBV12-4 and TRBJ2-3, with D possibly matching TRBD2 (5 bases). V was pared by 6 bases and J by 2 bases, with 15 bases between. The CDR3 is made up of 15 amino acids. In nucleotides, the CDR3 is TGTGCCAGCAGCCCGACCGGGGATGCCACAGATACGCAGTATTTT. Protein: CASSPTGDATDTQYF.

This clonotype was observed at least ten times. The chain's CDR3 is CASSSNSGVSRPEQFF. The CDR3 coding sequence is TGTGCCAGCAGTTCCAATTCGGGAGTCTCGCGCCCTGAGCAGTTCTTC. V is TRBV6-5 and J is TRBJ2-1, with D tentatively TRBD2 (6 bases). Looked up from germline, CDR1 is MNHEY and CDR2 is SVGAGI. CDR3 size: 16 residues. The germline V and J ends were trimmed by 4 bases and 9 bases, with 22 bases remaining between them.

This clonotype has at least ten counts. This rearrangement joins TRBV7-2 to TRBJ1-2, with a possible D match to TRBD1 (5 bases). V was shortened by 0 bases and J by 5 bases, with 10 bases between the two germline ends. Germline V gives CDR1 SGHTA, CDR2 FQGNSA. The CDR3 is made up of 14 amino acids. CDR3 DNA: TGTGCCAGCAGCTTAGCTGTCGGGGGATATGGCTACACCTTC. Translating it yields CASSLAVGGYGYTF.

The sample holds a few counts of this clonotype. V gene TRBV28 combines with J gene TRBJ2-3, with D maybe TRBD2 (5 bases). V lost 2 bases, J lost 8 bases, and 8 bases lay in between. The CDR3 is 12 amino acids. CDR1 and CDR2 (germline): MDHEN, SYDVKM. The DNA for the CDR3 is TGTGCCAGCAGTTTAACTAGGTTTACGCAGTATTTT. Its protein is CASSLTRFTQYF.

The CDR3 nucleotides are TGTGCCAGCAGGCGGGACCAATCCTACAATGAGCAGTTCTTC. It is translated as CASRRDQSYNEQFF. V and J are TRBV7-3 and TRBJ2-1; possibly TRBD2 for D (6 bases). The CDR3 runs to 14 residues. V lost 6 bases, J lost 1 base, and 10 bases lay in between. The germline V gene has CDR1 SGHTA and CDR2 FQGTGA.

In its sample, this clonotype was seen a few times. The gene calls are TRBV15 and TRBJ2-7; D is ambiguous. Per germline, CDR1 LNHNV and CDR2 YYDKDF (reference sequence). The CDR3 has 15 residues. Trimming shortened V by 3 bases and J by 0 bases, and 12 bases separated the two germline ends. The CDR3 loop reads CATSSDRLSSYEQYF. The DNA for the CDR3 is TGTGCCACCAGCAGTGATAGGTTAAGCTCCTACGAGCAGTACTTC.

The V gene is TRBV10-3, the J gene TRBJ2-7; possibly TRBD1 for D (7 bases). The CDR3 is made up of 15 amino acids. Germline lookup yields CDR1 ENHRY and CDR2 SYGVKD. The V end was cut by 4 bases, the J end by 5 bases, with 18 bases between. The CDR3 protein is CAISGGTEAFHEQYF. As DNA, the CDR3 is TGTGCCATCAGTGGCGGGACAGAAGCTTTCCACGAGCAGTACTTC.

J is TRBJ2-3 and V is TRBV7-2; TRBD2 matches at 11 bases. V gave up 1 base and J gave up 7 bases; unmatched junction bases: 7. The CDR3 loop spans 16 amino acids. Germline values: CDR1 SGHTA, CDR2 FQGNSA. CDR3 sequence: CASSLGIAGGRNTQYF. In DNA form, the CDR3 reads TGTGCCAGCAGCTTAGGGATAGCGGGGGGGCGAAATACGCAGTATTTT.

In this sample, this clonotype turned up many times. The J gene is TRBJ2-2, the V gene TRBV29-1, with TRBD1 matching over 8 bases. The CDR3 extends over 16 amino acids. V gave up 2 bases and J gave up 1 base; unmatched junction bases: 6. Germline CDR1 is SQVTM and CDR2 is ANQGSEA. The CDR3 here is CSVEKRGTGNTGELFF. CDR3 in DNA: TGCAGCGTTGAAAAAAGAGGGACAGGGAACACCGGGGAGCTGTTTTTT.